The following is a T cell receptor (beta chain) sequence with its context. This entry belongs to a study of blood T cell repertoires in COVID-19. Overall study: PBMCs, B-cell-depleted T cells, or T cells provided the cDNA or gDNA that made up the material.

The germline V and J ends were trimmed by 4 bases and 8 bases, with 8 bases remaining between them. CDR1 and CDR2 from the germline V gene are MGHRA and YSYEKL. CDR3 length: 11 residues. Method: immunoSEQ multiplex PCR; TCRdb's copy keeps in-frame clones and lacks some. The sample has some 15,000 clones, 60% to 85% seen once. The sequence was collected from a man aged 60 to 69 with acute or convalescent COVID-19. The sequenced sample consisted of peripheral blood. V is TRBV4-1 and J is TRBJ1-2; possible D gene TRBD1, 5 bases. The CDR3 spells CASSPGLGYTF. The CDR3 DNA reads TGCGCCAGCAGCCCAGGGTTAGGCTACACCTTC.